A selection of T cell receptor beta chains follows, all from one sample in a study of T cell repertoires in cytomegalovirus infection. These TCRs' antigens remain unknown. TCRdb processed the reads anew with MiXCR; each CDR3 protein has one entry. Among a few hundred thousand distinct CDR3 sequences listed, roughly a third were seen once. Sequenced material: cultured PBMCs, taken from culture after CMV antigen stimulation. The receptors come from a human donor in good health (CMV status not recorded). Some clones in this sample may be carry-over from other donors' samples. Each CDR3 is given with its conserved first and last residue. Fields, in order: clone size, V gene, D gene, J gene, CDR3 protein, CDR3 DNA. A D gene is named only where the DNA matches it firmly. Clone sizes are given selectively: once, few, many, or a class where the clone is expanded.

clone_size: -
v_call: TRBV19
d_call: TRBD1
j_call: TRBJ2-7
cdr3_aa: CASSIEGTGDYEQYF
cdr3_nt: TGTGCCAGTAGTATAGAGGGAACAGGGGACTACGAGCAGTACTTC

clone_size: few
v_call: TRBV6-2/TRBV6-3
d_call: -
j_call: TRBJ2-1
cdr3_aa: CASSSPPGSYEQFF
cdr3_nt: TGTGCCAGCAGTTCACCCCCCGGATCTTATGAGCAGTTCTTC

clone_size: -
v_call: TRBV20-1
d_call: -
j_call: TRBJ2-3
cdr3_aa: CSASDLVANSDTQYF
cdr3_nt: TGCAGTGCCTCGGACCTCGTGGCAAATTCCGATACGCAGTATTTT

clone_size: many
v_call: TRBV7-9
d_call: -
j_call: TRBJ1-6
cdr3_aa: CASSEETGFVGGNNSPLHF
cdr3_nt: TGTGCCAGCAGCGAAGAGACAGGTTTCGTTGGAGGGAATAATTCACCCCTCCACTTT

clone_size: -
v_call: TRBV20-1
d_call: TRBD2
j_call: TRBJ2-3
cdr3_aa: CSPTREGGDTQYF
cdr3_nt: TGCAGTCCAACCCGGGAGGGCGGGGATACGCAGTATTTT

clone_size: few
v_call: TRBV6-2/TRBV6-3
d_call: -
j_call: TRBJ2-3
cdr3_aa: CASSYSLRRTQYF
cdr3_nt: TGTGCCAGCAGTTACTCCCTCAGGCGTACGCAGTATTTT

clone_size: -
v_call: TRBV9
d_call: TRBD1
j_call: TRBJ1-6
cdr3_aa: CASSETGVGNSPLHF
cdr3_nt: TGTGCCAGCAGCGAGACAGGGGTCGGTAATTCACCCCTCCACTTT

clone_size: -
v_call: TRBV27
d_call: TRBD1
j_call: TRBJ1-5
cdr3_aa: CASSLSPRQGNQPQHF
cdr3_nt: TGTGCCAGCAGTTTATCTCCCCGACAGGGGAATCAGCCCCAGCATTTT

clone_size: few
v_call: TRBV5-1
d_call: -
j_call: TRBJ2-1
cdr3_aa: CASSLNIRQGLRIEQFF
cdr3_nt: TGCGCCAGCAGTCTCAACATACGGCAGGGGCTGAGGATAGAGCAGTTCTTC

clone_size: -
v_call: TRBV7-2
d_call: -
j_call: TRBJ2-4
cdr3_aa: CASSYRGQNIQYF
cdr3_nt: TGTGCCAGCAGCTATCGCGGCCAAAACATTCAGTACTTC

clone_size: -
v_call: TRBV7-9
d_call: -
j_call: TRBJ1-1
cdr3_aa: CASSLEGKEAFF
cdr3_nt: TGTGCCAGCAGCTTAGAGGGGAAAGAAGCTTTCTTT

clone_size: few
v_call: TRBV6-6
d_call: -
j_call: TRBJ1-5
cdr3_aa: CASRKRAGTPSGNQPQHF
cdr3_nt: TGTGCCAGCAGAAAAAGAGCCGGGACCCCATCAGGCAATCAGCCCCAGCATTTT

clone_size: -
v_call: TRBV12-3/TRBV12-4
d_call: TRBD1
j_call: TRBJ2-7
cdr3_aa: CASRPTTGGGYEQYF
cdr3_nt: TGTGCCAGCAGGCCGACCACAGGGGGCGGTTACGAGCAGTACTTC

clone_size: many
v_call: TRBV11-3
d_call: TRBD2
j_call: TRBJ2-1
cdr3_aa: CASSFRSQTSGNEQFF
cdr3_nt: TGTGCCAGCAGCTTCCGCTCGCAGACTAGCGGAAATGAGCAGTTCTTC

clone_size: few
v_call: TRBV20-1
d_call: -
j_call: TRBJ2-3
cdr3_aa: CSASILGGAGTDTQYF
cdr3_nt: TGCAGTGCTAGTATCCTGGGCGGAGCAGGCACAGATACGCAGTATTTT

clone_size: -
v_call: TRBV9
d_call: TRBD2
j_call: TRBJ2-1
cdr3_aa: CASSGGLAESYNEQFF
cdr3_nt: TGTGCCAGCAGCGGGGGACTAGCGGAATCCTACAATGAGCAGTTCTTC

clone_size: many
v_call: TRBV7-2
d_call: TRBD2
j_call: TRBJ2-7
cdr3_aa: CASSSGTSGYSYEQYF
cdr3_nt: TGTGCCAGCAGCTCGGGGACTAGCGGTTACTCCTACGAGCAGTACTTC

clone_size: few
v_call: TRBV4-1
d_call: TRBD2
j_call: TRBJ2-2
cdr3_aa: CASRPIAGERTGELFF
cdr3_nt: TGCGCCAGCAGGCCAATAGCGGGAGAGAGAACCGGGGAGCTGTTTTTT

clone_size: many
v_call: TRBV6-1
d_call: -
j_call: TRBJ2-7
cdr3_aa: CASSETPNRGNEQYF
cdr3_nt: TGTGCCAGCAGTGAAACCCCCAATAGGGGTAATGAGCAGTACTTC

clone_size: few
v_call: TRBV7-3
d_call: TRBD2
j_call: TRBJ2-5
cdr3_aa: CASSPSGRETQYF
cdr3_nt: TGTGCCAGCAGCCCTAGCGGGAGGGAGACCCAGTACTTC

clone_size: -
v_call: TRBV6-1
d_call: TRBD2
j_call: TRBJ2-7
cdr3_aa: CASRTGTSSPHEQYF
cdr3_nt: TGTGCCAGCAGGACTGGGACTAGCTCCCCGCACGAGCAGTACTTC

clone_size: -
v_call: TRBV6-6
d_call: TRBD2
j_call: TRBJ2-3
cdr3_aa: CASRASGRAGRDTQYF
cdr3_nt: TGTGCCAGCCGGGCTAGCGGGAGGGCCGGGAGAGATACGCAGTATTTT

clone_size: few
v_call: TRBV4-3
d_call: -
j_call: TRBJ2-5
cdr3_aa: CASSQDLRDQETQYF
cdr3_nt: TGCGCCAGCAGCCAAGATTTGAGGGACCAAGAGACCCAGTACTTC

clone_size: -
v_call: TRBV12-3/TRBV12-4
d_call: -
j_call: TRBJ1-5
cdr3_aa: CASNEQGNQPQHF
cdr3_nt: TGTGCCAGCAACGAACAGGGTAATCAGCCCCAGCATTTT

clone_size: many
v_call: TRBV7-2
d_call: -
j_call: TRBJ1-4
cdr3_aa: CASSRGGAPDEKLFF
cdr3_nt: TGTGCCAGCAGCCGAGGGGGGGCGCCTGATGAAAAACTGTTTTTT

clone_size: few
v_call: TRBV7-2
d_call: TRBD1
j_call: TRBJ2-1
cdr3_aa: CASSLNGQGHYNEQFF
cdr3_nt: TGTGCCAGCAGCTTAAACGGACAGGGTCACTACAATGAGCAGTTCTTC

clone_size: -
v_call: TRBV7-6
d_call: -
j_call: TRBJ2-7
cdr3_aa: CASRLVQGLVNYEQYF
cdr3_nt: TGTGCCAGCAGATTAGTCCAGGGTCTCGTTAACTACGAGCAGTACTTC

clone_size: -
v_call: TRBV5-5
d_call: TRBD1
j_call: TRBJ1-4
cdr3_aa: CASSFRTGEEKLFF
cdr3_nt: TGTGCCAGCAGCTTCAGGACAGGGGAGGAAAAACTGTTTTTT

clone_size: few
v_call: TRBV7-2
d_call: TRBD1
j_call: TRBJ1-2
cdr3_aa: CASSLSRQGARGYTF
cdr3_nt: TGTGCCAGCAGCTTATCTAGACAGGGGGCGCGAGGCTACACCTTC

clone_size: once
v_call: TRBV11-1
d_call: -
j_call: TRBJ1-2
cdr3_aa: CASSPRAGNLYGYTF
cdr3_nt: TGTGCCAGCAGCCCAAGGGCGGGGAACCTCTATGGCTACACCTTC

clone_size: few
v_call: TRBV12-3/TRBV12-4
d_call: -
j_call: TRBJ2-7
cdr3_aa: CASSPSLGSEQYF
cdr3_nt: TGTGCCAGCAGCCCGTCTCTCGGATCCGAGCAGTACTTC

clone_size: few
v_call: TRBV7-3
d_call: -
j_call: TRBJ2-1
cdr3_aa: CASSLTRGRKKFF
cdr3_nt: TGTGCCAGCAGCTTAACAAGAGGGAGGAAGAAGTTCTTC

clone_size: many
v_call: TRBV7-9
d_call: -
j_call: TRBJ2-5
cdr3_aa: CASRLSNTGSGPQETQYF
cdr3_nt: TGTGCCAGCCGACTCTCGAATACGGGCTCGGGGCCGCAAGAGACCCAGTACTTC

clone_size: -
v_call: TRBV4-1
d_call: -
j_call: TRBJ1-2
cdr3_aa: CASSLPGQSYGYTF
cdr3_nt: TGCGCCAGCAGCCTACCAGGACAGTCCTATGGCTACACCTTC

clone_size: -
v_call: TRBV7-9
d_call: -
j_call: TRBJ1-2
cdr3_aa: CATHVGAHGYTF
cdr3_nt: TGTGCCACCCACGTGGGGGCCCATGGCTACACCTTC

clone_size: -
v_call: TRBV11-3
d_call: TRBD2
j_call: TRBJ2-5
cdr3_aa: CASSLVAGERETQYF
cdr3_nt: TGTGCCAGCAGCTTAGTAGCGGGAGAGAGGGAGACCCAGTACTTC

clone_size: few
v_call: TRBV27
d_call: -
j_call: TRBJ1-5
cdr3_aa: CASSFLSTGLVGQPQHF
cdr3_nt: TGTGCCAGCAGTTTCCTTTCGACAGGTTTGGTAGGTCAGCCCCAGCATTTT

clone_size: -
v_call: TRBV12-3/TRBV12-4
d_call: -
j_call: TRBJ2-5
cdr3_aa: CASSVGGWWETQYF
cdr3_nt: TGTGCCAGCTCTGTAGGGGGTTGGTGGGAGACCCAGTACTTC

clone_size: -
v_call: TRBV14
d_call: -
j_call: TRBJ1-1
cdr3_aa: CASSPERGGADTEAFF
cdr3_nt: TGTGCCAGCAGCCCCGAAAGGGGAGGGGCAGACACTGAAGCTTTCTTT

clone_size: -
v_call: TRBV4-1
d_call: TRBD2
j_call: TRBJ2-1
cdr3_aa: CASSQVLADYNEQFF
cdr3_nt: TGCGCCAGCAGCCAAGTCCTAGCGGACTACAATGAGCAGTTCTTC

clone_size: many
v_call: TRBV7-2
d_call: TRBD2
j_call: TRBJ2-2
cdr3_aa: CASSLGGGLTTGELFF
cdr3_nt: TGTGCCAGCAGCTTAGGGGGGGGACTAACCACCGGGGAGCTGTTTTTT

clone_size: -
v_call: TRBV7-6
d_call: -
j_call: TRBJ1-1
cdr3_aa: CASSLDSITEAFF
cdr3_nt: TGTGCCAGCAGCTTAGACTCCATCACTGAAGCTTTCTTT